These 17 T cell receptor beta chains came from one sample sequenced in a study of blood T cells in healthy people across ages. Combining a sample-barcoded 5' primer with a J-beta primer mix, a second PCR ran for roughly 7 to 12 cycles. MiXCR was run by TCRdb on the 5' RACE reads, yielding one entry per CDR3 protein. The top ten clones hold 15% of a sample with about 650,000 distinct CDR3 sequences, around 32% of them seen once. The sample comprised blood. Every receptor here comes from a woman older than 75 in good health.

CDR3 DNA sequence: TGCAGTGCTAGAGGACTAGCGAGTAACTACGAGCAGTACTTC. It yields the protein CSARGLASNYEQYF. The chain links TRBV20-1 to TRBJ2-7; TRBD2 matches 8 bases. V lost 1 base and J lost 3; bases outside the gene matches: 5. CDR1 is DFQATT, CDR2 SNEGSKA, per germline (reference sequence). The CDR3 is 14 residues long.

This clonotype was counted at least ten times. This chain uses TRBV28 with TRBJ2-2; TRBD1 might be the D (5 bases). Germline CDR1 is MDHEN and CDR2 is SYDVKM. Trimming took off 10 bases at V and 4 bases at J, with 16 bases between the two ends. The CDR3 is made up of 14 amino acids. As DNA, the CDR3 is TGTGCCATCCAGGCAGGGTCCCGCACCGGGGAGCTGTTTTTT. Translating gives CAIQAGSRTGELFF.

In nucleotides, the CDR3 is TGCAGTGCTAGAGATCCTGGCGGGCGTCGGGAGCAGTACTTC. As protein: CSARDPGGRREQYF. This rearrangement joins TRBV20-1 to TRBJ2-7; tentative D call: TRBD2 (5 bases). The germline gives CDR1 DFQATT, CDR2 SNEGSKA (reference sequence). V was cut by 0 bases and J by 7 bases, with 16 bases left in between. The CDR3 totals 14 residues.

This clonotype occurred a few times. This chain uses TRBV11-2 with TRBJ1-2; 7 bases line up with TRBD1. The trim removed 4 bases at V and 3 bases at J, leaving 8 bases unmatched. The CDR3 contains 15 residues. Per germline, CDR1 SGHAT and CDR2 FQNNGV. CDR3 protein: CASSSFRQGDYGYTF. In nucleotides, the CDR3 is TGTGCCAGCAGCTCCTTCCGACAGGGAGACTATGGCTACACCTTC.

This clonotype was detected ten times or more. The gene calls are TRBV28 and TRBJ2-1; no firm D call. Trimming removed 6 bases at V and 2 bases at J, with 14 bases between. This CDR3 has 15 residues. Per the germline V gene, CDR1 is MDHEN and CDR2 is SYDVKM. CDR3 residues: CASRATHSPYNEQFF. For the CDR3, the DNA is TGTGCCAGCAGAGCCACACATTCCCCCTACAATGAGCAGTTCTTC.

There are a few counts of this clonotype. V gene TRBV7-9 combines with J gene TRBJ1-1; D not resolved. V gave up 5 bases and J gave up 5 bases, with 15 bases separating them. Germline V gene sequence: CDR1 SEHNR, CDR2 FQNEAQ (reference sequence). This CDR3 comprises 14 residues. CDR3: CASSPYEKATEAFF. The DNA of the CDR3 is TGTGCCAGCAGCCCGTATGAGAAAGCTACTGAAGCTTTCTTT.

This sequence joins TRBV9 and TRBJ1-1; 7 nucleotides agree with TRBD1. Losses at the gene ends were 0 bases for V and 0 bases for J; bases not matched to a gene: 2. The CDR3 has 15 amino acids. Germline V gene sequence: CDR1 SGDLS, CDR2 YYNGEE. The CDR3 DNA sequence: TGTGCCAGCAGCGTAGGGGGACAGATGAACACTGAAGCTTTCTTT. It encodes CASSVGGQMNTEAFF. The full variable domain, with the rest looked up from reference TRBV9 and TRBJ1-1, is DSGVTQTPKHLITATGQRVTLRCSPRSGDLSVYWYQQSLDQGLQFLIQYYNGEERAKGNILERFSAQQFPDLHSELNLSSLELGDSALYFCASSVGGQMNTEAFFGQGTRLTVV.

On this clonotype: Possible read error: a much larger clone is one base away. The CDR3 protein is CAGSRLAGGSSYNEQFF. In nucleotides, the CDR3 is TGTGCCGGCAGTCGACTAGCGGGGGGTAGCTCCTACAATGAGCAGTTCTTC. The V and J genes are TRBV6-2 or TRBV6-3 and TRBJ2-1; 13 nucleotides agree with TRBD2. From germline, CDR1 is MNHEY and CDR2 SVGEGT. CDR3 length equals 17 residues.

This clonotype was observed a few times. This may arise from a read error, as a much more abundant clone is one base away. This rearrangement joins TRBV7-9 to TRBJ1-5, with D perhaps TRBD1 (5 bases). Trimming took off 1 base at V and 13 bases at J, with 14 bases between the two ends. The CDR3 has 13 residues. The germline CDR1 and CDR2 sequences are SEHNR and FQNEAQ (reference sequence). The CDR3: CASSLGTRRFQHF. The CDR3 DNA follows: TGTGCCAGCAGCTTAGGGACAAGGAGATTTCAGCATTTT.

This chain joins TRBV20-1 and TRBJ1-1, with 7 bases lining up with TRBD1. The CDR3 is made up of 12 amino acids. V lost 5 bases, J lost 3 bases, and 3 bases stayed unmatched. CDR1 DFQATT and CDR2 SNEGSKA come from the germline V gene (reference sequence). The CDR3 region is CSAQGQHTEAFF. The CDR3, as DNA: TGCAGTGCTCAGGGACAGCACACTGAAGCTTTCTTT.

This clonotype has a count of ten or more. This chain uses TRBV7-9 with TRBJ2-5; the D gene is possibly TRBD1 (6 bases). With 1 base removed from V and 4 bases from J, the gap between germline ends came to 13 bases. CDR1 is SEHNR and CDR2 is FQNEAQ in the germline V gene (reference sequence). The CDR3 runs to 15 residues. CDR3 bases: TGTGCCAGCAGCTTAGGGGCCAGGGGTGGAGAGACCCAGTACTTC. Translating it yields CASSLGARGGETQYF.

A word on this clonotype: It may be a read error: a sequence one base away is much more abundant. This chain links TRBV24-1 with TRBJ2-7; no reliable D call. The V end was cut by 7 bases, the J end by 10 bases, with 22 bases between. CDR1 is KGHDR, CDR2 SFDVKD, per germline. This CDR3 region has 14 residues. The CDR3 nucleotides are TGTGCCACCAGGGAAAGTATTTGGGCATCTCCTCAGTACTTC. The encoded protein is CATRESIWASPQYF.

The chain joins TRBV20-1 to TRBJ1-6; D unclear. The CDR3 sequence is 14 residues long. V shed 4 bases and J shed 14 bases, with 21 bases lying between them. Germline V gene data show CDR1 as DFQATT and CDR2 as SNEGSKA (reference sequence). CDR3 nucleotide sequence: TGCAGTGCTACCTCCCCGTCGGAGCCGACCGCCCTCCACTTT. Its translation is CSATSPSEPTALHF.

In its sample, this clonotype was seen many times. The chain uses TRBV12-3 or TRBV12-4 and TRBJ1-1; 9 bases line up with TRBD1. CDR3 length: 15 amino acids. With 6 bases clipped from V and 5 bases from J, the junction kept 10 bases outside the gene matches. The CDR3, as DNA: TGTGCCAGCAGAAAACAGGGGGCGCCGAGAACTGAAGCTTTCTTT. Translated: CASRKQGAPRTEAFF.

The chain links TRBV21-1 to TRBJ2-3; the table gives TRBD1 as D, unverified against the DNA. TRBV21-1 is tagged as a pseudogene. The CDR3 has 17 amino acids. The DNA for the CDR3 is TGTGCCAGCAGCAAAGGGGGCAGGCAGGGTGCGGCAGATACGCAGTATTTT. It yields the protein CASSKGGRQGAADTQYF.

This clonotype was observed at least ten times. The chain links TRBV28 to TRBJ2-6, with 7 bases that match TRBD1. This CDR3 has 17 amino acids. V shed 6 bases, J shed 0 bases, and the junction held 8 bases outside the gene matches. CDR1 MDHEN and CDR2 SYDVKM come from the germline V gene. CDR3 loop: CASSPGQLYSGANVLTF. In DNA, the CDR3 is TGTGCCAGCAGCCCGGGACAGCTATACTCTGGGGCCAACGTCCTGACTTTC.

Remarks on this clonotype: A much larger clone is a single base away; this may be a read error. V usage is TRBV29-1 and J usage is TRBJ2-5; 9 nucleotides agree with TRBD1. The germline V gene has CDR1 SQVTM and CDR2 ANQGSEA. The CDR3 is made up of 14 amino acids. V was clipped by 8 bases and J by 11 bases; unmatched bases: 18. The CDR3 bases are TGCAGCATGCAGACAGGGGGAGCGGGCAATGAGCAGTACTTC. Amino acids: CSMQTGGAGNEQYF.